This T cell receptor (beta chain) was captured in a study of T cells in Graves' hyperthyroidism and ophthalmopathy. This clonotype was detected many times. The blood specimen was taken at initial hyperthyroidism diagnosis, before any ophthalmopathy symptoms. Germline CDR1 reads SEHNR; CDR2 reads FQNEAQ (reference sequence). Trimming cost V 1 base and J 2 bases, with 15 bases left between them. The CDR3 sequence is 16 residues long. It was RNA transcripts that yielded the amplified TCR beta CDR3 regions. The HTBI primer set was used in a first-round RT-PCR of the TCR CDR3. TCRdb re-called the multiplex PCR reads with MiXCR, one entry per CDR3 protein. The repertoire includes about 380,000 distinct CDR3 sequences, about 13% of them detected once, and less than 25% sits in the top ten.

This chain links TRBV7-9 with TRBJ2-7; D might be TRBD1 or TRBD2, each matching 6 bases. What was sequenced was blood. The receptor's source is a man in his thirties or forties with Graves' hyperthyroidism that later progressed to Graves' ophthalmopathy. CDR3 sequence reads: CASSLVGGGITYEQYF. The CDR3 nucleotides are TGTGCCAGCAGCTTAGTAGGAGGGGGGATAACCTACGAGCAGTACTTC.